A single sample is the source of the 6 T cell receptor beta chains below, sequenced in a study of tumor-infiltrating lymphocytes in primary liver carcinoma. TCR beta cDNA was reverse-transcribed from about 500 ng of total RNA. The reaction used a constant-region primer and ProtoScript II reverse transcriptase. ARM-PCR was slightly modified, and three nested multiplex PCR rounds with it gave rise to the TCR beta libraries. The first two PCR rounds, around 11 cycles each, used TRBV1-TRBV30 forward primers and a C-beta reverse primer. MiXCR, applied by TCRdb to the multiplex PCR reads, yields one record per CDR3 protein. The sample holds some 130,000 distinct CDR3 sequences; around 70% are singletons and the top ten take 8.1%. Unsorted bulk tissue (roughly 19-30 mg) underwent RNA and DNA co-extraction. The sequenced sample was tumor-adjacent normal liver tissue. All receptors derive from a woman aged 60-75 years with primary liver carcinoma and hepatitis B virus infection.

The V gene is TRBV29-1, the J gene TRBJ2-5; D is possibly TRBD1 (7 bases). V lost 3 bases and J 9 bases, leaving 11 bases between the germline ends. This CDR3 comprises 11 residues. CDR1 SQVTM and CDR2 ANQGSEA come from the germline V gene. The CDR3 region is CSVDDREAQYF. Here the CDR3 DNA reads TGCAGCGTTGACGACAGGGAGGCCCAGTACTTC.

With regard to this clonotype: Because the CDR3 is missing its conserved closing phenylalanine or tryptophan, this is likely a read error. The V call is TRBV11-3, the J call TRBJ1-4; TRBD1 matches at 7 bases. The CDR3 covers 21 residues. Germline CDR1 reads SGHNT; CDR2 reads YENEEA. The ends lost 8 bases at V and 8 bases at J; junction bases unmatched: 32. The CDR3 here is CASSRGAGPPTAKTITEKLFY. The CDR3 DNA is TGTGCCAGCTCCAGGGGGGCAGGGCCCCCCACAGCAAAGACAATAACCGAAAAACTGTTTTAT.

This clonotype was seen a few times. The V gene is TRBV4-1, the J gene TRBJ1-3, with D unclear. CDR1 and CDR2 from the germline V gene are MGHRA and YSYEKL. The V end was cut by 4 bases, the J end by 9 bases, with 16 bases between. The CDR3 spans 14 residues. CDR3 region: CASSPEEGRSTIYF. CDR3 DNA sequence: TGCGCCAGCAGCCCAGAAGAGGGAAGAAGCACCATATATTTT.

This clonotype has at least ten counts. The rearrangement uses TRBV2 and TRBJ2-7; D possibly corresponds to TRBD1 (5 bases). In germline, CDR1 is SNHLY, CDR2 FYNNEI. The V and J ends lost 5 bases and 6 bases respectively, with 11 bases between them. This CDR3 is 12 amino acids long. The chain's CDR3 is CASSIQGREQYF. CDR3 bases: TGTGCCAGCAGTATCCAGGGTCGCGAGCAGTACTTC.

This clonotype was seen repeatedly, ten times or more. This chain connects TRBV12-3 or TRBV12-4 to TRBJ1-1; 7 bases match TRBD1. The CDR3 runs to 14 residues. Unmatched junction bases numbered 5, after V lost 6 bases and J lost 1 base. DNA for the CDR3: TGTGCCAGCAGCCCGGGACAGCCGAACACTGAAGCTTTCTTT. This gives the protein CASSPGQPNTEAFF.

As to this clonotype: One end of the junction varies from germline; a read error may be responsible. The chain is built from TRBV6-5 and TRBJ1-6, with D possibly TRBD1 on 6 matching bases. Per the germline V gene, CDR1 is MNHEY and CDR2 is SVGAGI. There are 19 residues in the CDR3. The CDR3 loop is CVSSYMARRGSSFNSPLHF. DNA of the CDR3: TGTGTCAGCAGTTACATGGCCCGCAGGGGAAGCTCCTTTAATTCACCCCTCCACTTT.